The 4 T cell receptor beta chains below were found in one sample sequenced in a study of blood T cell repertoires in COVID-19. The repertoire was sequenced with immunoSEQ multiplex PCR; TCRdb's copy has only in-frame clones and lacks some. The repertoire holds just under 50,000 clones, with roughly 88% as singletons. Sequencing was performed on peripheral blood. The receptors come from a human donor in a cohort sampled during active COVID-19.

This clone has just a few counts. The chain employs TRBV4-2 and TRBJ2-7, with TRBD1 identical over 9 bases. CDR3 length: 14 residues. J lost 4 bases, V lost 2 bases, and 3 bases had no gene match. Germline assignment: CDR1 LGHNA and CDR2 YNFKEQ. The CDR3 DNA reads as TGTGCCAGCAGCCAAAACAGGGGGCGATACGAGCAGTACTTC. Translation: CASSQNRGRYEQYF.

The J gene is TRBJ2-1, the V gene TRBV27, with 8 bases identical to TRBD2. V shed 5 bases, J shed 5 bases, and the junction held 11 bases outside the gene matches. There are 16 residues in the CDR3. CDR1 and CDR2 from the germline V gene are MNHEY and SMNVEV (reference sequence). The CDR3 region is CASSRQLLAANNEQFF. CDR3 bases: TGTGCCAGCAGTAGGCAGTTACTAGCGGCAAACAATGAGCAGTTCTTC.

This chain joins TRBV27 and TRBJ2-1, with unresolved D. CDR3 length equals 13 residues. Trimming took 2 bases from V and 6 from J, leaving 8 bases between them. Germline V gives CDR1 MNHEY, CDR2 SMNVEV (reference sequence). In DNA form, the CDR3 reads TGTGCCAGCAGTTTAGGCCTGCCCAATGAGCAGTTCTTC. Translation: CASSLGLPNEQFF.

The genes are TRBV20-1 and TRBJ2-5, with 14 positions matching TRBD2. With V trimmed by 3 bases and J by 4 bases, 4 bases remained unmatched. Germline CDR1 reads DFQATT; CDR2 reads SNEGSKA (reference sequence). This CDR3 spans 15 amino acids. The CDR3 reads CSASGTSGSGETQYF. In nucleotides, the CDR3 is TGCAGTGCTAGTGGGACTAGCGGGAGTGGAGAGACCCAGTACTTC.